This T cell receptor beta chain came from a study of T-cell reconstitution after alpha-beta-depleted transplantation in children. V lost 2 bases to trimming and J lost 3 bases, with 14 bases between them. Germline V CDR1 and CDR2: LGHDT, YNNKEL (reference sequence). The CDR3 is made up of 15 amino acids. This clonotype was picked up a small number of times. Its antigen remains unknown. General study points: Newly produced T cells mostly provided counts and TCRbeta diversity after one year, as hyperexpanded clones declined. Several hundred graft clones that had expanded were reportedly the source of alpha-beta T cells about two months after transplant. Surviving recipient T cells and thymic progenitors underlay high day-60 TCRbeta diversity in some patients.

Unique molecular identifiers were incorporated into the prepared TCRbeta library. TCRdb passed the PCR reads through MiXCR, listing each CDR3 protein once. The sample consists of some 350,000 distinct CDR3 sequences, roughly 15% of them appearing once. The TCR sequence derives from a male patient aged 2 to 10 who had a stem cell transplant for acute lymphoblastic leukemia, so the T cells may come from the graft donor. The genes are TRBV3-1 and TRBJ2-7, with D perhaps matching TRBD2 (6 bases). Source: PBMCs, mostly from graft donor cells, taken 360 days after TCRalphabeta/CD19-depleted stem cell transplant. The CDR3 is CASSQSLASNYEQYF. CDR3 nucleotide sequence: TGTGCCAGCAGCCAATCGCTAGCGAGCAACTACGAGCAGTACTTC.